This T cell receptor beta chain appears in the sequencing data of a study of blood T cells in healthy people across ages. Study findings and constraints: Per million T cells, the diversity of TCR beta decreased roughly linearly as age advanced.

Points on this clonotype: Antigen unknown. The junction shows a germline mismatch at one end, possibly a read error.

The CDR3 contains 13 residues. Germline V gives CDR1 MGHDK, CDR2 SYGVNS. Sample-barcoded 5' priming and a J-beta primer mix drove a second PCR of roughly 7 to 11 cycles. Carrying 12 random nucleotides, a template-switch adaptor labeled each individual cDNA molecule. TCRdb re-called the 5' RACE reads through MiXCR, storing one row per CDR3 protein. The data contain around 800,000 distinct CDR3 sequences, 35% to 60% of them singletons. What was sequenced was blood. The V call is TRBV25-1, the J call TRBJ1-1; 7 positions match TRBD1. The sequence came from a man of 80 years or more in good health. CDR3 sequence reads: CAGSVDRNIEAFF. CDR3 sequence (DNA): TGTGCCGGCAGTGTGGACAGGAATATTGAAGCTTTCTTT. Drawing the rest from reference TRBV25-1 and TRBJ1-1, the complete variable domain is EADIYQTPRYLVIGTGKKITLECSQTMGHDKMYWYQQDPGMELHLIHYSYGVNSTEKGDLSSESTVSRIRTEHFPLTLESARPSHTSQYLCAGSVDRNIEAFFGQGTRLTVV.